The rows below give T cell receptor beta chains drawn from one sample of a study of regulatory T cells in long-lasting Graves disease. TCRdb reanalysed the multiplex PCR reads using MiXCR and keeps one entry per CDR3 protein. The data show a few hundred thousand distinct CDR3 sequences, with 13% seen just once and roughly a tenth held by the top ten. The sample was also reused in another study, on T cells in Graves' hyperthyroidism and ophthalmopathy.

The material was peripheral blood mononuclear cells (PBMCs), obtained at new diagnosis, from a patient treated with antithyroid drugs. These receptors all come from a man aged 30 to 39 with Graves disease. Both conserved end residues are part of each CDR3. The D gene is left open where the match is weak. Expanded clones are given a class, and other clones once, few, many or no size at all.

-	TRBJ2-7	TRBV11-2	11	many	TGTGCCAGCAGCACCTTCTACGAGCAGTACTTC	CASSTFYEQYF
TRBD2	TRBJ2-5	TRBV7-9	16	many	TGTGCCAGCAGCCAACTAGCGGGAGGGCCCTATGAGACCCAGTACTTC	CASSQLAGGPYETQYF
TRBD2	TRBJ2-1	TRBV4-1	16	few	TGCGCCAGCAGCCAGCCTACTAGCGGATCGTTTAATGAGCAGTTCTTC	CASSQPTSGSFNEQFF
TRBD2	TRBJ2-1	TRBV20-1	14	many	TGCAGTGCTAGTCTAGCGGGAGCCTACAATGAGCAGTTCTTC	CSASLAGAYNEQFF
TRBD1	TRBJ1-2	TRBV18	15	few	TGTGCCAGCTCCCCTCCCGACAGGGCACTCTATGGCTACACCTTC	CASSPPDRALYGYTF
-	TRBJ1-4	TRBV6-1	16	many	TGTGCCAGCAGGTCCGGGACAAGCGCAACTAATGAAAAACTGTTTTTT	CASRSGTSATNEKLFF
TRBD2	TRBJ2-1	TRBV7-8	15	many	TGTGCCAGCAGCTTCCTAGCGGGAGTAATGGGCGAGCAGTTCTTC	CASSFLAGVMGEQFF
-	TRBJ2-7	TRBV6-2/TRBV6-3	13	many	TGTGCCAGCCGATTTGCGGGTTCCTACGAGCAGTACTTC	CASRFAGSYEQYF
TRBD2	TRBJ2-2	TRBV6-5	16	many	TGTGCCAGCAGTTACCACCTGGCGGGGGACACCGGGGAGCTGTTTTTT	CASSYHLAGDTGELFF
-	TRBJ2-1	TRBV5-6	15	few	TGTGCCAGCAGCTTGACGGGGCGCACCTACAATGAGCAGTTCTTC	CASSLTGRTYNEQFF
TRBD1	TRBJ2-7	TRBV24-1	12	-	TGTGCCGTGGGACAGTCCTCCTACGAGCAGTACTTC	CAVGQSSYEQYF
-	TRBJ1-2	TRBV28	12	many	TGTGCCAGCAGTTTGAGGACCTATGGCTACACCTTC	CASSLRTYGYTF
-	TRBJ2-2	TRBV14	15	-	TGTGCCAGCAGCCAAGGAGCATCGAACACCGGGGAGCTGTTTTTT	CASSQGASNTGELFF
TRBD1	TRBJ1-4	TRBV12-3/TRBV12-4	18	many	TGTGCCAGCAGTTTAGCGCGCGCAGGGGGCCTCGTTAATGAAAAACTGTTTTTT	CASSLARAGGLVNEKLFF
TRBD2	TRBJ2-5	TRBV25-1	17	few	TGTGCCAGCGGTGACTTCGGGACTAGCGGAGCTCAAGAGACCCAGTACTTC	CASGDFGTSGAQETQYF
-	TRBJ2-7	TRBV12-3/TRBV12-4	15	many	TGTGCCAGCACCCCTAGACTAGAAGTATCTTCCGAGCAGTACTTC	CASTPRLEVSSEQYF